Below are 32 T cell receptor beta chains sequenced from a single sample in a study of T cells in localized non-small cell lung cancer. This table comes from immunoSEQ multiplex PCR, and its TCRdb copy is limited to in-frame clones, with some not included. The sample gives about 20,000 clones, roughly 89% of which show up once; about 7% is in the top ten. The sequences come from peripheral blood, collected before any cancer treatment. These TCRs come from an older male donor with stage I squamous cell lung carcinoma.

The chain links TRBV5-1 to TRBJ1-2; no firm D call. Trimming pared 2 bases from V and 3 bases from J, leaving 14 bases between. CDR3 length equals 15 residues. Germline V gene data show CDR1 as SGHRS and CDR2 as YFSETQ. DNA for the CDR3: TGCGCCAGCAGCTTTGGAGGAGGGTTTGACTATGGCTACACCTTC. Translating it yields CASSFGGGFDYGYTF. The entire variable domain, with the rest obtained from reference TRBV5-1 and TRBJ1-2, is as follows: KAGVTQTPRYLIKTRGQQVTLSCSPISGHRSVSWYQQTPGQGLQFLFEYFSETQRNKGNFPGRFSGRQFSNSRSEMNVSTLELGDSALYLCASSFGGGFDYGYTFGSGTRLTVV.

The chain carries TRBV30 and TRBJ2-1; TRBD1 matches at 8 bases. Germline lookup yields CDR1 GTSNPN and CDR2 SVGIG (reference sequence). J lost 0 bases, V lost 0 bases, and 1 base had no gene match. This CDR3 comprises 15 residues. The CDR3 here is CAWSVGQGSYNEQFF. The CDR3 nucleotides are TGTGCCTGGAGTGTAGGACAGGGCTCCTACAATGAGCAGTTCTTC.

V gene TRBV10-1 combines with J gene TRBJ1-2; 7 bases line up with TRBD1. V was clipped by 11 bases and J by 3 bases; unmatched bases: 9. Germline loops: CDR1 WNHNN, CDR2 SYGVQD (reference sequence). This CDR3 spans 13 amino acids. The CDR3 spells CAGRQGRHYGYTF. In DNA, the CDR3 is TGCGCCGGACGACAGGGTAGGCACTATGGCTACACCTTC.

This clone is judged medium-sized. This chain connects TRBV4-1 to TRBJ1-1; D uncertain. CDR1 and CDR2 from the germline V gene are MGHRA and YSYEKL. With 1 base removed from V and 7 bases from J, the gap between germline ends came to 4 bases. The CDR3 is made up of 11 amino acids. This CDR3 is CASSQAFEAFF. The CDR3 nucleotides read TGCGCCAGCAGCCAAGCCTTTGAAGCTTTCTTT.

This rearrangement joins TRBV4-3 to TRBJ2-3; the D call may be TRBD1 or TRBD2 (5 bases each). Germline V gene lookup returns CDR1 LGHNA and CDR2 YSLEER. This CDR3 region has 15 residues. V gave up 4 bases and J gave up 6 bases, with 17 bases separating them. Here the CDR3 reads CASSRGDPGSDTQYF. CDR3 DNA: TGCGCCAGCAGCCGTGGGGACCCCGGGTCGGATACGCAGTATTTT.

This clone was seen more than once but under ten times. The V gene is TRBV19, the J gene TRBJ1-2; 12 bases match TRBD1. Germline CDR1 LNHDA, CDR2 SQIVND (reference sequence). The trim removed 5 bases at V and 6 bases at J, leaving 7 bases unmatched. The CDR3 sequence is 15 residues long. Here the CDR3 reads CASSPWDRGPDGYTF. DNA of the CDR3: TGTGCCAGTAGTCCATGGGACAGGGGGCCCGATGGCTACACCTTC. Together with reference TRBV19 and TRBJ1-2, the CDR3 gives the full variable domain: DGGITQSPKYLFRKEGQNVTLSCEQNLNHDAMYWYRQDPGQGLRLIYYSQIVNDFQKGDIAEGYSVSREKKESFPLTVTSAQKNPTAFYLCASSPWDRGPDGYTFGSGTRLTVV.

The chain employs TRBV19 and TRBJ1-2; TRBD1 aligns across 7 bases. The germline V gene has CDR1 LNHDA and CDR2 SQIVND (reference sequence). V lost 4 bases, J lost 6 bases, and 17 bases stayed unmatched. This CDR3 has 17 residues. The CDR3 is CASSKSSRGKSVNGYTF. The DNA of the CDR3 is TGTGCCAGTAGTAAGTCGTCCAGGGGGAAATCGGTCAATGGCTACACCTTC.

This clone has a handful of counts. V and J are TRBV6-6 and TRBJ1-2; no definite D call. Trimming removed 2 bases at V and 1 base at J, with 8 bases between. CDR3 length: 14 amino acids. Germline V gene lookup returns CDR1 MNHNY and CDR2 SVGAGI (reference sequence). CDR3 region: CASSYVNLNYGYTF. Written as DNA, the CDR3 is TGTGCCAGCAGTTACGTAAACCTTAACTATGGCTACACCTTC.

The J gene is TRBJ1-1, the V gene TRBV18; tentatively, D is TRBD1 (5 bases). V lost 0 bases and J lost 0, with 14 bases in between. CDR1 KGHSH and CDR2 LQKENI come from the germline V gene. The CDR3 is 17 amino acids. In nucleotides, the CDR3 is TGTGCCAGCTCACCACCGCCTAAGACAGCTCTGAACACTGAAGCTTTCTTT. This sequence encodes CASSPPPKTALNTEAFF.

The chain employs TRBV19 and TRBJ1-2, with TRBD1 matching over 8 bases. The junction had 8 bases not matched to a gene; V was cut back by 6 bases and J by 8 bases. CDR3 length equals 13 residues. Looked up from germline, CDR1 is LNHDA and CDR2 is SQIVND (reference sequence). Written as DNA, the CDR3 is TGTGCCAGTAGAGTCCAGGGGGCTGTCGGCTACACCTTC. This codes for CASRVQGAVGYTF. The variable domain in full, with the rest retrieved from reference TRBV19 and TRBJ1-2, is DGGITQSPKYLFRKEGQNVTLSCEQNLNHDAMYWYRQDPGQGLRLIYYSQIVNDFQKGDIAEGYSVSREKKESFPLTVTSAQKNPTAFYLCASRVQGAVGYTFGSGTRLTVV.

The chain employs TRBV7-2 and TRBJ2-3, with 8 bases identical to TRBD2. The CDR3 is made up of 14 amino acids. Germline V gives CDR1 SGHTA, CDR2 FQGNSA. With 5 bases clipped from V and 4 bases from J, the junction kept 5 bases outside the gene matches. For the CDR3, the DNA is TGTGCCAGCAGCGCCGGGGGGGCATCAGATACGCAGTATTTT. Protein sequence: CASSAGGASDTQYF.

The chain joins TRBV7-9 to TRBJ2-2; D remains ambiguous. Trimming shortened V by 6 bases and J by 1 base, and 18 bases separated the two germline ends. CDR3 length: 17 residues. Germline assignment: CDR1 SEHNR and CDR2 FQNEAQ (reference sequence). CDR3 amino acids: CASSPLRLSLNTGELFF. CDR3 coding DNA: TGTGCCAGCAGTCCCCTACGACTGTCCCTGAACACCGGGGAGCTGTTTTTT.

J is TRBJ2-2 and V is TRBV14; 8 nucleotides line up with TRBD1. CDR1 and CDR2 (germline): SGHDN, FVKESK. The ends lost 4 bases at V and 4 bases at J; junction bases unmatched: 11. The CDR3 loop spans 17 amino acids. CDR3: CASSRRTGIGGTGELFF. Here the CDR3 DNA reads TGTGCCAGCAGCCGGAGGACAGGGATCGGCGGCACCGGGGAGCTGTTTTTT.

The chain carries TRBV5-1 and TRBJ1-1; D gene unclear. Germline assignment: CDR1 SGHRS and CDR2 YFSETQ. V lost 3 bases and J 0 bases, leaving 6 bases between the germline ends. The CDR3 spans 13 residues. The CDR3 DNA is TGCGCCAGCAGCTACAGCATGAACACTGAAGCTTTCTTT. The encoded protein is CASSYSMNTEAFF. Full variable domain (remainder filled in from reference TRBV5-1 and TRBJ1-1): KAGVTQTPRYLIKTRGQQVTLSCSPISGHRSVSWYQQTPGQGLQFLFEYFSETQRNKGNFPGRFSGRQFSNSRSEMNVSTLELGDSALYLCASSYSMNTEAFFGQGTRLTVV.

This chain uses TRBV11-2 with TRBJ1-2; 9 bases line up with TRBD1. CDR1 is SGHAT, CDR2 FQNNGV, per germline. CDR3 length: 13 amino acids. V shed 6 bases and J 6 bases; nucleotides not matched to a gene: 5. The CDR3 bases are TGTGCCAGCAGTCCGACAGGGGGGAATGGCTACACCTTC. As protein: CASSPTGGNGYTF.

This clone was recorded a few times. CDR3: CASSYPRDSNQPQHF. CDR3 DNA: TGTGCCAGCAGTTACCCCCGGGATAGCAATCAGCCCCAGCATTTT. J is TRBJ1-5 and V is TRBV6-5; D not certain. Germline assignment: CDR1 MNHEY and CDR2 SVGAGI. Deletions cut 2 bases from V and 0 bases from J, with 8 bases between. The CDR3 extends over 15 amino acids.

This clone was picked up one time. This chain links TRBV19 with TRBJ1-2; D gene uncertain. Germline CDR1 and CDR2: LNHDA and SQIVND (reference sequence). The germline V and J ends were trimmed by 6 bases and 8 bases, with 19 bases remaining between them. The CDR3 is 14 residues long. The CDR3 nucleotides read TGTGCCAGTAGCCCCACAGCCGTGGAATGGGGCTACACCTTC. Residues: CASSPTAVEWGYTF.

The V call is TRBV30, the J call TRBJ1-4; maybe TRBD1 (6 bases). The CDR3 loop spans 16 amino acids. Trimming took 5 bases from V and 7 from J, leaving 23 bases between them. The germline V gene encodes CDR1 GTSNPN and CDR2 SVGIG (reference sequence). The CDR3 is CAWGLQGIPPGEKLFF. The DNA of the CDR3 is TGTGCCTGGGGCTTACAGGGAATCCCCCCGGGTGAAAAACTGTTTTTT.

CDR3 in amino acids: CASSQGGPFLRSPLHF. DNA of the CDR3: TGCGCCAGCAGCCAAGGGGGGCCATTTTTGAGGTCACCCCTCCACTTT. J is TRBJ1-6 and V is TRBV4-1, with a possible D match to TRBD1 (6 bases). The V gene lost 1 base and the J gene lost 10 bases, with 17 bases spanning the gap. Germline assignment: CDR1 MGHRA and CDR2 YSYEKL. The length of the CDR3 is 16 residues.

The rearrangement joins TRBV6-5 to TRBJ2-4, with 9 bases fitting TRBD1. The CDR3 runs to 15 residues. In germline, CDR1 is MNHEY, CDR2 SVGAGI. The V segment lost 0 bases and the J segment 8 bases; nucleotides outside the gene matches: 5. The DNA for the CDR3 is TGTGCCAGCAGTTACTCCCGGGACAGGGATTACATTCAGTACTTC. This sequence encodes CASSYSRDRDYIQYF.

V and J are TRBV6-4 and TRBJ2-3, with 8 bases fitting TRBD1. The CDR3 is 15 amino acids. Germline CDR1 reads MRHNA; CDR2 reads SNTAGT. V dropped 6 bases and J dropped 1; count of bases not matched to a gene: 6. CDR3 coding DNA: TGTGCCAGCAGCAGACAGGGACAGGGCACAGATACGCAGTATTTT. As protein: CASSRQGQGTDTQYF.

The chain is built from TRBV7-8 and TRBJ2-5, with TRBD2 matching 10 bases. V was pared by 2 bases and J by 9 bases, with 9 bases of the junction left unmatched. Germline V CDR1 and CDR2: SGHVS, FQNEAQ. The CDR3 is 15 residues long. The CDR3 DNA sequence: TGTGCCAGCAGCTTAAGCGGGGGGGCTGATGAGGCCCAGTACTTC. This translates into CASSLSGGADEAQYF.

J is TRBJ1-5 and V is TRBV5-5, with 7 bases fitting TRBD1. This CDR3 is built from 16 residues. The trim removed 0 bases at V and 1 base at J, leaving 4 bases unmatched. Germline CDR1 SGHKS, CDR2 YYEKEE (reference sequence). The CDR3, as DNA: TGTGCCAGCAGCTTGGAGGGGGCTTGGAGCAATCAGCCCCAGCATTTT. Protein product: CASSLEGAWSNQPQHF.

The V call is TRBV5-1, the J call TRBJ1-4, with D unresolved. Germline CDR1 and CDR2: SGHRS and YFSETQ. The ends were cut back, 5 bases at V and 4 bases at J, with 12 bases in the middle. There are 14 residues in the CDR3. CDR3 sequence reads: CASSQGGGNEKLFF. The CDR3 coding sequence is TGCGCCAGCAGTCAAGGAGGCGGTAATGAAAAACTGTTTTTT.

The table lists this clone with a count of one. The genes are TRBV7-3 and TRBJ1-4, with 7 bases identical to TRBD1. Germline V gene data show CDR1 as SGHTA and CDR2 as FQGTGA. The CDR3 is 16 amino acids. Trimming cost V 2 bases and J 4 bases; bases outside gene matches: 7. CDR3 sequence reads: CASSLGAGTVNEKLFF. In nucleotides, the CDR3 is TGTGCCAGCAGCTTAGGGGCCGGGACAGTTAATGAAAAACTGTTTTTT.

This chain joins TRBV19 and TRBJ1-2; D unresolved. The CDR3 sequence is 15 residues long. Trimming took 3 bases from V and 0 from J, leaving 11 bases between them. Germline CDR1 reads LNHDA; CDR2 reads SQIVND (reference sequence). The CDR3 DNA reads as TGTGCCAGTAGTATTGACGGAGTCTCTAACTATGGCTACACCTTC. Its translation is CASSIDGVSNYGYTF.

This sequence joins TRBV27 and TRBJ2-4, with a weak D call TRBD1 (6 bases). From germline, CDR1 is MNHEY and CDR2 SMNVEV (reference sequence). The V gene lost 8 bases and the J gene lost 0 bases, with 23 bases spanning the gap. This CDR3 is 18 amino acids long. CDR3 amino acids: CASAVGQTSLLAKNIQYF. The DNA for the CDR3 is TGTGCCAGCGCCGTCGGACAGACCAGTCTGTTAGCCAAAAACATTCAGTACTTC.

The J gene is TRBJ2-7, the V gene TRBV30; D possibly corresponds to TRBD2 (6 bases). The ends were cut back, 2 bases at V and 2 bases at J, with 13 bases in the middle. This CDR3 has 14 amino acids. Germline lookup yields CDR1 GTSNPN and CDR2 SVGIG (reference sequence). The CDR3 here is CAWSIMGGTYEQYF. The CDR3 nucleotides are TGTGCCTGGAGTATAATGGGGGGAACCTACGAGCAGTACTTC.

The V call is TRBV25-1, the J call TRBJ1-5, with TRBD1 matching 12 bases. V lost 6 bases to trimming and J lost 7 bases; unmatched junction nucleotides: 10. The CDR3 length is 16 residues. Germline assignment: CDR1 MGHDK and CDR2 SYGVNS. CDR3 nucleotide sequence: TGTGCCAGCAGCGCCGGGGGGACAGGGGGCGGCCAGCCCCAGCATTTT. This sequence encodes CASSAGGTGGGQPQHF.

The gene calls are TRBV11-3 and TRBJ1-3, with no clear D. The germline CDR1 and CDR2 sequences are SGHNT and YENEEA. The CDR3 has 15 residues. V was cut by 0 bases and J by 2 bases, with 8 bases left in between. The DNA of the CDR3 is TGTGCCAGCAGCTTAGATGTGGGAGCTGGAAACACCATATATTTT. Its translation: CASSLDVGAGNTIYF. Filled out from reference TRBV11-3 and TRBJ1-3, the complete variable domain reads EAGVVQSPRYKIIEKKQPVAFWCNPISGHNTLYWYLQNLGQGPELLIRYENEEAVDDSQLPKDRFSAERLKGVDSTLKIQPAELGDSAVYLCASSLDVGAGNTIYFGEGSWLTVV.

V usage is TRBV5-4 and J usage is TRBJ2-1; D is perhaps TRBD1 or TRBD2 (5 bases each). Germline V gives CDR1 SGHNT, CDR2 YYREEE (reference sequence). Trimming took 0 bases from V and 3 from J, leaving 10 bases between them. The CDR3 has 15 residues. The CDR3 nucleotides are TGTGCCAGCAGCTTGGGAGGGGCGAGCTACAATGAGCAGTTCTTC. Protein sequence: CASSLGGASYNEQFF.

The genes are TRBV29-1 and TRBJ1-3, with a weak D call TRBD1 (6 bases). This CDR3 is built from 15 residues. The V end lost 7 bases, the J end lost 0 bases, and 16 bases lay between the germline ends. The germline CDR1 and CDR2 sequences are SQVTM and ANQGSEA. The CDR3 spells CSDRGQLSSGNTIYF. DNA of the CDR3: TGCAGCGACCGGGGACAACTGAGCTCTGGAAACACCATATATTTT. The complete variable domain, with remaining parts taken from reference TRBV29-1 and TRBJ1-3, reads SAVISQKPSRDICQRGTSLTIQCQVDSQVTMMFWYRQQPGQSLTLIATANQGSEATYESGFVIDKFPISRPNLTFSTLTVSNMSPEDSSIYLCSDRGQLSSGNTIYFGEGSWLTVV.